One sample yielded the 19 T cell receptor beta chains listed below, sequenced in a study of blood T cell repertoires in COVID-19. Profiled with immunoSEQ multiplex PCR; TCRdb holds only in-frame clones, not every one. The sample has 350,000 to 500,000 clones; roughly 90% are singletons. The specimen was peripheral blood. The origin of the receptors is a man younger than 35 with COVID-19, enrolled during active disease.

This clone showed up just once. The CDR3 loop reads CASSQEPEAEQFF. In DNA, the CDR3 is TGTGCCAGCAGCCAAGAACCGGAGGCTGAGCAGTTCTTC. This chain connects TRBV4-2 to TRBJ2-1; D is perhaps TRBD2 (5 bases). The CDR3 consists of 13 residues. The V end was cut by 0 bases, the J end by 9 bases, with 9 bases between. Germline CDR1 reads LGHNA; CDR2 reads YNFKEQ.

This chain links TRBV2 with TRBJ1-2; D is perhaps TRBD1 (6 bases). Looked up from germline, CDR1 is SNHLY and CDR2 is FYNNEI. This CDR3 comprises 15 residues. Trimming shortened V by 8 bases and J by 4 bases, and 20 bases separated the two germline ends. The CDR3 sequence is CASSRRGHPIYGYTF. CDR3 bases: TGTGCCAGCTCACGAAGGGGACACCCGATCTATGGCTACACCTTC. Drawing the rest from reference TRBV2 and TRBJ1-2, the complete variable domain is EPEVTQTPSHQVTQMGQEVILRCVPISNHLYFYWYRQILGQKVEFLVSFYNNEISEKSEIFDDQFSVERPDGSNFTLKIRSTKLEDSAMYFCASSRRGHPIYGYTFGSGTRLTVV.

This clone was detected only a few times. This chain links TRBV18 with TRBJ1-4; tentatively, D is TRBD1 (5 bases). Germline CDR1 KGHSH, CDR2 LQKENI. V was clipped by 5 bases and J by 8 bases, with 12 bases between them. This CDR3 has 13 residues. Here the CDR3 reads CASSEQAGEKLFF. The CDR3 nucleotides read TGTGCCAGCTCAGAACAGGCGGGGGAAAAACTGTTTTTT.

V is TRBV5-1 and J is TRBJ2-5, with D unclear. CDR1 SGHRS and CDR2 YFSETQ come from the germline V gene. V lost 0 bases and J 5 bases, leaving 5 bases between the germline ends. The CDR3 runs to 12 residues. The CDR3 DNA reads TGCGCCAGCAGCTTGGATCTGGAGACCCAGTACTTC. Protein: CASSLDLETQYF.

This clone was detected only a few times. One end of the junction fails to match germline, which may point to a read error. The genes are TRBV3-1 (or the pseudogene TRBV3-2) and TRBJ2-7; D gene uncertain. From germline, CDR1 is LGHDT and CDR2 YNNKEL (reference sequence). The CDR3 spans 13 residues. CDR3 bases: TGTGCCAGCAGCCAATCTGTGATCTTAAATATAGTCTTC. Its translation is CASSQSVILNIVF.

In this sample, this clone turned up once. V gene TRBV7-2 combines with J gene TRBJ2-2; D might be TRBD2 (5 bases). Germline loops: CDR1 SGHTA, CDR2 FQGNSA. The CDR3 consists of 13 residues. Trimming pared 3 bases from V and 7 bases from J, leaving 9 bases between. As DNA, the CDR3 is TGTGCCAGCAGCTTTCAGGCGGGCGGGGAGCTGTTTTTT. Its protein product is CASSFQAGGELFF.

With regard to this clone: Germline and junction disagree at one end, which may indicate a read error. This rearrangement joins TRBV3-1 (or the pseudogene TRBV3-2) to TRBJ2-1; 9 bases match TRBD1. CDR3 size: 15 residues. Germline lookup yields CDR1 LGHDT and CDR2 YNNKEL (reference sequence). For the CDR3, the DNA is TGTGCCAGCAGCAAAGACAGGGGGGCCTACAATGAGCAGTTCTTC. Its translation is CASSKDRGAYNEQFF.

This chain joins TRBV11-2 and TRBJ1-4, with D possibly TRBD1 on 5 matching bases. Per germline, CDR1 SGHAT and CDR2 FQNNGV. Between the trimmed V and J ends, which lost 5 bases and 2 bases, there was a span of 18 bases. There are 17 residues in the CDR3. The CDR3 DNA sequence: TGTGCCAGCAGCCCCATTAGGGGCAGGGCCACTAATGAAAAACTGTTTTTT. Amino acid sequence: CASSPIRGRATNEKLFF.

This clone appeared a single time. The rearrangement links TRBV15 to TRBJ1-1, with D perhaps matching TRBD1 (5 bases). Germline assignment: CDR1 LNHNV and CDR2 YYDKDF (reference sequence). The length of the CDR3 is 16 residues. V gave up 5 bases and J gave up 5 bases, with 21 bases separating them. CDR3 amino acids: CATSEGTQPGRTEAFF. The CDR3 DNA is TGTGCCACCAGCGAGGGGACTCAGCCGGGGAGAACTGAAGCTTTCTTT.

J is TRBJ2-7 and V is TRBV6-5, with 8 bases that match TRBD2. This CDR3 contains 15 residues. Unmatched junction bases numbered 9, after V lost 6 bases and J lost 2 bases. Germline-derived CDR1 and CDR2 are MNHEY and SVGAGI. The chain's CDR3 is CASSRTSGSPYEQYF. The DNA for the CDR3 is TGTGCCAGCAGCCGTACTAGCGGTTCACCCTACGAGCAGTACTTC.

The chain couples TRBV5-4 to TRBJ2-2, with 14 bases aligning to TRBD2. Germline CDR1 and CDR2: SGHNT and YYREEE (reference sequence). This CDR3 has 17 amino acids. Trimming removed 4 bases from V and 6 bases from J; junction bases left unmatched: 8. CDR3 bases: TGTGCCAGCAGCCCCGGACTAGCGGGAGGATGGGCCGGGGAGCTGTTTTTT. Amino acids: CASSPGLAGGWAGELFF. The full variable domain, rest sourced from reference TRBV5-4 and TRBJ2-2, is ETGVTQSPTHLIKTRGQQVTLRCSSQSGHNTVSWYQQALGQGPQFIFQYYREEENGRGNFPPRFSGLQFPNYSSELNVNALELDDSALYLCASSPGLAGGWAGELFFGEGSRLTVL.

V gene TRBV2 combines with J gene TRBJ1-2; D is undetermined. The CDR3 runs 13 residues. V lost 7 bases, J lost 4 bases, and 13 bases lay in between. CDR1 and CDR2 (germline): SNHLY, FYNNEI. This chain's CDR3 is CASIPTGAYGYTF. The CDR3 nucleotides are TGTGCCAGCATTCCAACGGGTGCCTATGGCTACACCTTC.

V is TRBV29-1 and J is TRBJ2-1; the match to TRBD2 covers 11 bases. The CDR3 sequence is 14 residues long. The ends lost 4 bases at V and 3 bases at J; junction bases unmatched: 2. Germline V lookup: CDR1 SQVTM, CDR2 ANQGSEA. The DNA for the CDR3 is TGCAGCGTTGGGACTAGCGGGTTCTACAATGAGCAGTTCTTC. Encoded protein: CSVGTSGFYNEQFF.

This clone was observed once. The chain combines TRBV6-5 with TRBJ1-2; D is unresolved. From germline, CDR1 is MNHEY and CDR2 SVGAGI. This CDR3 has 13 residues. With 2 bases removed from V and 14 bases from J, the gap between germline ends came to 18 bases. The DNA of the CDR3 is TGTGCCAGCAGTTACGAGCGGGGTGGGGAGAGGACCTTC. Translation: CASSYERGGERTF.

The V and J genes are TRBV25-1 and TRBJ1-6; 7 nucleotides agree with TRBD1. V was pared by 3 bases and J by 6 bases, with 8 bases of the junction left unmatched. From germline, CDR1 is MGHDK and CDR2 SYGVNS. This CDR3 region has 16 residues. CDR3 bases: TGTGCCAGCAGTGATTTCGGCCAGGGGGTTAATTCACCCCTCCACTTT. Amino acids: CASSDFGQGVNSPLHF.

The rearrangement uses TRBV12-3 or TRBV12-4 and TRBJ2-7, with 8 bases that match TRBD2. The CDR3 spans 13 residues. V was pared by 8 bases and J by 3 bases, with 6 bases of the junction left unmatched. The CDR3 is CASRPREGYEQYF. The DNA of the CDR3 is TGTGCCAGCCGGCCTCGGGAGGGCTACGAGCAGTACTTC.

The CDR3 sequence is CASSFIGPAGGWDEQYF. In nucleotides, the CDR3 is TGTGCCAGCAGTTTTATCGGACCAGCGGGGGGTTGGGACGAGCAGTACTTC. The V gene is TRBV27, the J gene TRBJ2-7, with TRBD2 identical over 9 bases. From germline, CDR1 is MNHEY and CDR2 SMNVEV (reference sequence). CDR3 size: 17 residues. The ends lost 3 bases at V and 5 bases at J; junction bases unmatched: 14.

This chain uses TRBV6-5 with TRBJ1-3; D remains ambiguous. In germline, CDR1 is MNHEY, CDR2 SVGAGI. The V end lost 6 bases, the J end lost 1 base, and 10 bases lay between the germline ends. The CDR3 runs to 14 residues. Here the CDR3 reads CASSLVASGNTIYF. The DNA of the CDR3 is TGTGCCAGCAGCCTCGTAGCATCTGGAAACACCATATATTTT.

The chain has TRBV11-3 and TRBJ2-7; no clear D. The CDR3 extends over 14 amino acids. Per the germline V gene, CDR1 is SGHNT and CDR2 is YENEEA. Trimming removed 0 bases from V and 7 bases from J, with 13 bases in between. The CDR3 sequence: CASSLEVSSREQYF. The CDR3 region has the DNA TGTGCCAGCAGCTTAGAAGTATCTTCGAGGGAGCAGTACTTC.